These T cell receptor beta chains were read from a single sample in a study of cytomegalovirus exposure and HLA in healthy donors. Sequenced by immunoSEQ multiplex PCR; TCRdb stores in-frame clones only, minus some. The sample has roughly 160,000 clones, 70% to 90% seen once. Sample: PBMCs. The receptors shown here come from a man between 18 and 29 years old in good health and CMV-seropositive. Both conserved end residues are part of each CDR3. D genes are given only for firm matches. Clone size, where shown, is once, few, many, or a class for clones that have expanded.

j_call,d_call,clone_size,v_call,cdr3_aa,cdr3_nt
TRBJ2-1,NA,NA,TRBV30,CAWSRAGSGSYNEQFF,TGTGCCTGGAGTCGGGCTGGGAGCGGGTCCTACAATGAGCAGTTCTTC
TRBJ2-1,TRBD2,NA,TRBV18,CASSPPRLAGGSGEQFF,TGTGCCAGCTCACCACCTAGACTAGCGGGGGGGTCTGGGGAGCAGTTCTTC
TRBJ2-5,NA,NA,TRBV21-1,CASSKGDRDGETQYF,TGTGCCAGCAGCAAAGGGGACAGGGACGGAGAGACCCAGTACTTC
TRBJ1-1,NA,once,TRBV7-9,CSSSSLDRNTEAFF,TGTTCCAGCAGCTCCTTGGACAGAAACACTGAAGCTTTCTTT
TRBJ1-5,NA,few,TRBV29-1,CSVLLGNQPQHF,TGCAGCGTTCTACTAGGCAATCAGCCCCAGCATTTT
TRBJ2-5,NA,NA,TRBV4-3,CASSHSGGETQYF,TGCGCCAGCAGCCACTCAGGCGGGGAGACCCAGTACTTC
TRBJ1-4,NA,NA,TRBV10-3,CAISGGPNEKLFF,TGTGCCATCAGCGGGGGTCCTAATGAAAAACTGTTTTTT
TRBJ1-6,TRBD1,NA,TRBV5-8,CASSLTQGYSPLHF,TGTGCCAGCAGCTTAACACAGGGGTATTCACCCCTCCACTTT
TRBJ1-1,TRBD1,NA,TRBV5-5,CASSPGTEHMNTEAFF,TGTGCCAGCAGCCCCGGGACAGAACACATGAACACTGAAGCTTTCTTT
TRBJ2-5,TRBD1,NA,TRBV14,CASSLNQGAQETQYF,TGTGCCAGCAGCCTAAATCAGGGGGCCCAAGAGACCCAGTACTTC
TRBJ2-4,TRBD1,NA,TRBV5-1,CASSSYPYAGQGAKNIQYF,TGCGCCAGCAGCTCCTACCCTTACGCGGGACAGGGAGCCAAAAACATTCAGTACTTC
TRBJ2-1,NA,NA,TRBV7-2,CASTSQLVSYNEQFF,TGTGCCAGCACCTCACAACTAGTCTCCTACAATGAGCAGTTCTTC
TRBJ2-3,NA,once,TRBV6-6,CASSRATYTDTQYF,TGTGCCAGCAGCAGAGCGACCTACACAGATACGCAGTATTTT
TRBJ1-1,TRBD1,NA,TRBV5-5,CASSFTGATEAFF,TGTGCCAGCAGCTTTACAGGGGCCACTGAAGCTTTCTTT
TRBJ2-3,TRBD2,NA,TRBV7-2,CASSLVGLATDTQYF,TGTGCCAGCAGCTTAGTGGGACTAGCAACAGATACGCAGTATTTT
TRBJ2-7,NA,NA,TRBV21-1,CASRNLQGPYEQYF,TGTGCCAGCAGAAACCTACAGGGCCCCTACGAGCAGTACTTC
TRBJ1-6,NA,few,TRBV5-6,CASSVAGHSPLHF,TGTGCCAGCAGCGTAGCGGGCCATTCACCCCTCCACTTT